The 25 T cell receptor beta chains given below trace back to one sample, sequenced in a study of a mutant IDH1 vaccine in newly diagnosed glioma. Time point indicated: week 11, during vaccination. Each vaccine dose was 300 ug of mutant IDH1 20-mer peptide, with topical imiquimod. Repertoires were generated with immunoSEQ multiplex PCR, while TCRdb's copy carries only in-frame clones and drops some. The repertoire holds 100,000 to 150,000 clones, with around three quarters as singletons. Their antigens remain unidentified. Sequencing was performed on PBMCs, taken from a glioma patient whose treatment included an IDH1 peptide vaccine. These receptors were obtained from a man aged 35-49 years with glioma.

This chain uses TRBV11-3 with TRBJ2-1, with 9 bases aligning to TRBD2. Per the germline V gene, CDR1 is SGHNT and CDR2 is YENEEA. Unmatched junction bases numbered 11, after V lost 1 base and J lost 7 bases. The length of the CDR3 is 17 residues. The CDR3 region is CASSLGALAGDFNEQFF. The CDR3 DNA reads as TGTGCCAGCAGCTTAGGAGCATTAGCGGGGGACTTTAATGAGCAGTTCTTC.

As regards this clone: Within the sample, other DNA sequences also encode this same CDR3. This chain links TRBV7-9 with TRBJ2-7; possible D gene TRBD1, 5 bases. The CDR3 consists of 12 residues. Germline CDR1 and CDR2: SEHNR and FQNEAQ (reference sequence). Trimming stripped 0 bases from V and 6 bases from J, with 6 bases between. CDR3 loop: CASSLAGLEQYF. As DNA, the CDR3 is TGTGCCAGCAGCTTAGCGGGGCTCGAGCAGTACTTC.

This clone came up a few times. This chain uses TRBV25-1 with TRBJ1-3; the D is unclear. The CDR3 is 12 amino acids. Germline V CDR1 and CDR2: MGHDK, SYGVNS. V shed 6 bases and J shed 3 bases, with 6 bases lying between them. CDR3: CASSGVGNTIYF. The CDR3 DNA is TGTGCCAGCAGCGGTGTTGGAAACACCATATATTTT.

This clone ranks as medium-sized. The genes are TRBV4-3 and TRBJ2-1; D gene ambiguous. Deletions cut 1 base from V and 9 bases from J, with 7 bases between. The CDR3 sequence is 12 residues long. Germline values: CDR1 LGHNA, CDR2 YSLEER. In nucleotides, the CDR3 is TGCGCCAGCAGCCAAGCTAAGGCTGAGCAGTTCTTC. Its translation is CASSQAKAEQFF.

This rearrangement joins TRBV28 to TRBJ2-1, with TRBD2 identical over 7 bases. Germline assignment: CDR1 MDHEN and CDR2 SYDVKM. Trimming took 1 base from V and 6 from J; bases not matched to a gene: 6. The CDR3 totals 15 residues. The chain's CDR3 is CASSLSAAGVNEQFF. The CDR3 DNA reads TGTGCCAGCAGTTTATCTGCGGCGGGAGTCAATGAGCAGTTCTTC. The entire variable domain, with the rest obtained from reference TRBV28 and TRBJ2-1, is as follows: DVKVTQSSRYLVKRTGEKVFLECVQDMDHENMFWYRQDPGLGLRLIYFSYDVKMKEKGDIPEGYSVSREKKERFSLILESASTNQTSMYLCASSLSAAGVNEQFFGPGTRLTVL.

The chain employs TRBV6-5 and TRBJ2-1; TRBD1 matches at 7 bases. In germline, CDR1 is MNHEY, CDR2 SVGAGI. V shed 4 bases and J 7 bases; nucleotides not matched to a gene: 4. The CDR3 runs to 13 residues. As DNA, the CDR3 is TGTGCCAGCAGTTTTCACAGGGGTAATGAGCAGTTCTTC. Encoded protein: CASSFHRGNEQFF.

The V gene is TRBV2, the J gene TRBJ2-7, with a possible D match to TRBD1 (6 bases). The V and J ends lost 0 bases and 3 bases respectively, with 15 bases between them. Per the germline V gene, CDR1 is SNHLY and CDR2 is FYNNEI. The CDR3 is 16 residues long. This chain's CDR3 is CASSEALTGPLYEQYF. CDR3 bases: TGTGCCAGCAGTGAAGCGCTGACAGGCCCGCTCTACGAGCAGTACTTC.

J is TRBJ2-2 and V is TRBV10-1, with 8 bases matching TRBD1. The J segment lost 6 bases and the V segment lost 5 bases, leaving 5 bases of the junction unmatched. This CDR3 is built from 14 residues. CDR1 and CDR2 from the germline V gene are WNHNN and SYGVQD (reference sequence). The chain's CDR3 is CASSQGASAGELFF. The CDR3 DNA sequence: TGCGCCAGCAGTCAGGGGGCAAGTGCCGGGGAGCTGTTTTTT.

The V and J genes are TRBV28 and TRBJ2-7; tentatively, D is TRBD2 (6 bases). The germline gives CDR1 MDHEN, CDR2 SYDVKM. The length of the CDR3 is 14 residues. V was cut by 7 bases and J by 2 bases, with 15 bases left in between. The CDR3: CASTLGGYAYEQYF. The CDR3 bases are TGTGCCAGCACCCTCGGAGGGTATGCCTACGAGCAGTACTTC.

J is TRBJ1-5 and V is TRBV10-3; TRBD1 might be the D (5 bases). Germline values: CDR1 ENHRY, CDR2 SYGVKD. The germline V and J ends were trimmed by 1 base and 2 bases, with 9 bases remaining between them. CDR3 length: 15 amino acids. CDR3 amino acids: CAISELGTGNQPQHF. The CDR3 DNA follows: TGTGCCATCAGTGAGTTAGGGACGGGCAATCAGCCCCAGCATTTT.

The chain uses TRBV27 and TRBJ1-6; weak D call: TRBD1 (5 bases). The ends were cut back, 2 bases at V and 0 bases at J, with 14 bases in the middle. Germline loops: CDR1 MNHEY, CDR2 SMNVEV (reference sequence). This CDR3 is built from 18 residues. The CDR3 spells CASSLRGGTSSYNSPLHF. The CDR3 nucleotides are TGTGCCAGCAGTTTAAGGGGCGGCACGAGCTCCTATAATTCACCCCTCCACTTT.

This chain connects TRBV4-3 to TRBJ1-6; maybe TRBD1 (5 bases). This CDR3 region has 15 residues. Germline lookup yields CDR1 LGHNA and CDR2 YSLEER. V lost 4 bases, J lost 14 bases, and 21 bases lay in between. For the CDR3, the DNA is TGCGCCAGCAGCCTAGGTGAAGGGGCCGGAGAGGCCCTCCACTTT. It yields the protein CASSLGEGAGEALHF.

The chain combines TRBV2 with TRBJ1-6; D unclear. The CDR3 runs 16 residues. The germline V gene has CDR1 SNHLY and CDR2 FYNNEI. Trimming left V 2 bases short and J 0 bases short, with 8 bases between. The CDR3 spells CASSETVSSYNSPLHF. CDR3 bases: TGTGCCAGCAGTGAAACAGTGAGCTCCTATAATTCACCCCTCCACTTT.

The DNA for the CDR3 is TGTGCCAGTAGAGGCGGTAGCACAGATACGCAGTATTTT. Its translation is CASRGGSTDTQYF. The V gene is TRBV19, the J gene TRBJ2-3, with D hard to call. This CDR3 comprises 13 residues. Trimming removed 6 bases from V and 0 bases from J, with 7 bases in between. Germline CDR1 and CDR2: LNHDA and SQIVND (reference sequence).

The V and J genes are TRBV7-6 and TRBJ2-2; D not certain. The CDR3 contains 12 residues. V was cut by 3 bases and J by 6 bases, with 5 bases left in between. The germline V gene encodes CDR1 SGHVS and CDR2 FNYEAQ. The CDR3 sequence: CASSFYAGELFF. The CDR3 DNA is TGTGCCAGCAGCTTTTACGCCGGGGAGCTGTTTTTT.

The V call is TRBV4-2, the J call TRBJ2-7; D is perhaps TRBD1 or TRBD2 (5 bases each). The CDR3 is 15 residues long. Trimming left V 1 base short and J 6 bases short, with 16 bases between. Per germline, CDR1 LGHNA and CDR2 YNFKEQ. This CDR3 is CASSQGDRPGREQYF. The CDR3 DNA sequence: TGTGCCAGCAGCCAAGGGGACCGACCTGGGCGCGAGCAGTACTTC.

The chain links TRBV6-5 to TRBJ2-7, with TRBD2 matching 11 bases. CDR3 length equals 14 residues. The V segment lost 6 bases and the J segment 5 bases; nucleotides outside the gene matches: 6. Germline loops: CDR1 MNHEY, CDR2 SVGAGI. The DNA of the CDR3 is TGTGCCAGCAGGAGACTAGCGGGATTCCACGAGCAGTACTTC. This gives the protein CASRRLAGFHEQYF.

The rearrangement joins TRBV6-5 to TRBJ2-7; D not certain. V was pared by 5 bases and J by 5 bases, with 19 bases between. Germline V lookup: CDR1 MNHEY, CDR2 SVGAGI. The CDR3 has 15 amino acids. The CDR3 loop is CASSHRAKRWDEQYF. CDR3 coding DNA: TGTGCCAGCAGTCACCGGGCCAAGAGGTGGGACGAGCAGTACTTC.

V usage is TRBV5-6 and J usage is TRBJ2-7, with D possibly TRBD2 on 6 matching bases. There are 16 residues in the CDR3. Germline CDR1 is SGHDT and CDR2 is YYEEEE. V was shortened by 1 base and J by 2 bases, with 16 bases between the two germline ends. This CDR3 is CASSLPALGEAYEQYF. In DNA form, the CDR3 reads TGTGCCAGCAGCTTGCCTGCCCTTGGGGAGGCCTACGAGCAGTACTTC.

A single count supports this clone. The CDR3 DNA follows: TGTGCCAGCAGCCAAGAAAGTTGGGCCGGGGAGCTGTTTTTT. This translates into CASSQESWAGELFF. The chain joins TRBV4-2 to TRBJ2-2, with D hard to call. Germline lookup yields CDR1 LGHNA and CDR2 YNFKEQ. The CDR3 is 14 amino acids. Deletions cut 0 bases from V and 6 bases from J, with 8 bases between.

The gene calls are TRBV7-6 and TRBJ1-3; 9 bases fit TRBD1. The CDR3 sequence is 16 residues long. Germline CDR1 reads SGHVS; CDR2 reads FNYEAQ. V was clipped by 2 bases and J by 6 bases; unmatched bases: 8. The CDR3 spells CASSLLPGQGENTIYF. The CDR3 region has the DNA TGTGCCAGCAGCTTACTACCGGGACAGGGTGAAAACACCATATATTTT.

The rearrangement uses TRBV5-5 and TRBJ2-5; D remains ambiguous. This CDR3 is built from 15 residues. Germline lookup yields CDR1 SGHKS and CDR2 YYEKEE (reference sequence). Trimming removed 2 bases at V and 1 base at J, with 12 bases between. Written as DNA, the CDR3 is TGTGCCAGCAGCTTTAGGGTTGGCAGCCAAGAGACCCAGTACTTC. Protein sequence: CASSFRVGSQETQYF.

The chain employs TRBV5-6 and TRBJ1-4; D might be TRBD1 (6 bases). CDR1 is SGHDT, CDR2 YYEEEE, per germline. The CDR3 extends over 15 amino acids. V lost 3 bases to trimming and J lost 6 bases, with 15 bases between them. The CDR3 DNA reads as TGTGCCAGCAGCTCCGTAGGGGGTTTAGATGAAAAACTGTTTTTT. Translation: CASSSVGGLDEKLFF.

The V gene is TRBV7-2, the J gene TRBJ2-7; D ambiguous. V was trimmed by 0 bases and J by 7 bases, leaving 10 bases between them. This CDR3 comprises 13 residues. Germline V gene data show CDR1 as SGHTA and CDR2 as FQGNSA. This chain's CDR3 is CASSLAILGEQYF. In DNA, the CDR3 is TGTGCCAGCAGCTTAGCCATTCTCGGTGAGCAGTACTTC.

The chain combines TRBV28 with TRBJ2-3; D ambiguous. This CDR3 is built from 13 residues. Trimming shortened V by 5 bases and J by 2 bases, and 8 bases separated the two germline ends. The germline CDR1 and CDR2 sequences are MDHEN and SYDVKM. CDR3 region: CASSAEYTDTQYF. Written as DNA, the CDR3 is TGTGCCAGCAGTGCGGAATACACAGATACGCAGTATTTT.